This T cell receptor (beta chain) was obtained from a study of response to subunit inactivated influenza vaccine. TCRdb re-analysed the RT-PCR reads in MiXCR, keeping a single row per CDR3 protein. The profile shows 150,000 or so distinct CDR3 sequences, approximately 11% of them singletons. Germline V gene data show CDR1 as DFQATT and CDR2 as SNEGSKA (reference sequence). CDR3 length: 14 residues. Trimming left V 6 bases short and J 1 base short, with 15 bases between. This clonotype has a handful of counts. Its target is unknown. General observations from the study: Researchers suggested that each seasonal influenza vaccination recruits few new T cells.

The source of this sequence is a man in his fifties or sixties who received an inactivated influenza vaccine. This chain links TRBV20-1 with TRBJ1-1; the D gene is possibly TRBD1 (5 bases). Sequencing used CD8+ T cells sorted from PBMCs, obtained about 24 months after vaccination. The CDR3 coding sequence is TGCAGTGCCCCTACAGTGGGGACGAACACTGAAGCTTTCTTT. Amino acid sequence: CSAPTVGTNTEAFF.